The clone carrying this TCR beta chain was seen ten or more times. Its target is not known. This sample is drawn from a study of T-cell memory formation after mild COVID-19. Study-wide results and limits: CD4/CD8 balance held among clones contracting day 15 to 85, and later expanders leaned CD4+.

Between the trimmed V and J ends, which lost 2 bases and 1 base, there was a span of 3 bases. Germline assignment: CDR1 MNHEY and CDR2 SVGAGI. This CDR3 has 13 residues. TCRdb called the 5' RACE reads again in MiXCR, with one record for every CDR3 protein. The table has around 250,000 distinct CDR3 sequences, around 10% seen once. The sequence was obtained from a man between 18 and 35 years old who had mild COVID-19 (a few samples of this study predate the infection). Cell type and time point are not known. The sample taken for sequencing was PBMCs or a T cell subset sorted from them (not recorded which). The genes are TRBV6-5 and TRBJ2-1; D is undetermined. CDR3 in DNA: TGTGCCAGCAGTTACCGATCCTACAATGAGCAGTTCTTC. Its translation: CASSYRSYNEQFF.